The 28 T cell receptor beta chains below were found in one sample sequenced in a study of tissue T cells after allogeneic stem cell transplantation. Assay used: immunoSEQ multiplex PCR; TCRdb lists only in-frame clones, some missing. The sample lists approximately 20,000 clones, more than 65% seen once, with roughly 0.38% in the top ten. Sequenced sample: blood. Receptor source: a female BALB/c mouse in good health. The strain's MHC: H2-d.

This clone turned up a few times. All gene names here are mouse names. The read finishes 1 residue shy of the CDR3 end, and the germline J gene is used to complete it. The chain links TRBV13-3 to TRBJ2-7, with a tentative D call TRBD2 (6 bases). The CDR3 has 12 amino acids. Trimming removed 6 bases at V and 0 bases at J, with 7 bases between. The germline CDR1 and CDR2 sequences are NNHDY and SYVADS. CDR3 DNA, as far as it was read: TGTGCCAGCAATGGGGGCTCCTATGAACAGTAC. Residues: CASNGGSYEQY. The whole CDR3 is CASNGGSYEQYF.

This clone was found once. Genes and germline come from the mouse. The read terminates 1 residue ahead of where the CDR3 ends, so the germline J gene completes it. The chain combines TRBV13-1 with TRBJ2-4, with 9 positions matching TRBD2. This CDR3 is 14 amino acids long. V shed 3 bases and J 4 bases; nucleotides not matched to a gene: 3. Germline CDR1 is NSHNY and CDR2 is SYGAGN. The CDR3 is CASSVRDWENTLYF. Incomplete CDR3 DNA: TGTGCCAGCAGTGTCCGGGACTGGGAAAACACCTTGTAC.

A word on this clone: Genes here carry mouse names. The sequenced fragment ends 1 residue before the CDR3 boundary, so the rest is inferred from the germline J gene. This rearrangement joins TRBV13-1 to TRBJ2-3; D unclear. Germline loops: CDR1 NSHNY, CDR2 SYGAGN. Trimming stripped 1 base from V and 0 bases from J, with 3 bases between. The length of the CDR3 is 13 residues. The chain's CDR3 is CASSDQSAETLYF. The DNA read from the CDR3 is TGTGCCAGCAGTGATCAGAGTGCAGAAACGCTGTAT.

Remarks on this clone: Mouse germline and gene names are used. The CDR3 extends 1 residue past the end of the read, so its final part is completed from the germline J gene. The gene calls are TRBV13-2 and TRBJ2-1, with D perhaps matching TRBD1 or TRBD2 (5 bases each). Between the trimmed V and J ends, which lost 0 bases and 1 base, there was a span of 8 bases. Germline CDR1 reads NNHNN; CDR2 reads SYGAGS (reference sequence). The CDR3 runs 15 residues. CDR3: CASGDERGNYAEQFF. The DNA read from the CDR3 is TGTGCCAGCGGTGATGAGCGGGGGAACTATGCTGAGCAGTTC.

On this clone: Genes and germline are mouse. Sequencing ends 1 residue short of the CDR3 end; the germline J gene provides the rest. V is TRBV13-2 and J is TRBJ2-1; 11 positions match TRBD2. This CDR3 contains 17 residues. The V segment lost 0 bases and the J segment 6 bases; nucleotides outside the gene matches: 8. The V gene's germline CDR1 is NNHNN and CDR2 SYGAGS (reference sequence). The CDR3 loop reads CASGDALNWGGGAEQFF. The DNA read from the CDR3 is TGTGCCAGCGGTGATGCTCTTAACTGGGGGGGCGGTGCTGAGCAGTTC.

This clone was seen a few times. These gene names are mouse names. The DNA ends 1 residue before the CDR3 does, and the rest of the CDR3 is filled in from the germline J gene. The rearrangement joins TRBV31 to TRBJ2-4, with 8 bases that match TRBD2. With 4 bases clipped from V and 1 base from J, the junction kept 4 bases outside the gene matches. The length of the CDR3 is 14 residues. In germline, CDR1 is GKSSPN, CDR2 SITVG. CDR3 DNA, as far as it was read: TGTGCCTGGAACTGGGGGTGGGGTCAAAACACCTTGTAC. Protein product: CAWNWGWGQNTLY. The entire CDR3 reads CAWNWGWGQNTLYF.

This clone has just a few counts. Genes and germline come from the mouse. The sequenced fragment ends 1 residue before the CDR3 boundary, so the rest is inferred from the germline J gene. The rearrangement joins TRBV5 to TRBJ1-4, with 11 bases matching TRBD1. Looked up from germline, CDR1 is LGHNA and CDR2 is YNLKQL (reference sequence). The CDR3 length is 15 residues. Germline trimming cut 6 bases from V and 4 bases from J; bases unmatched to any gene: 4. The CDR3 DNA, read in part, is TGTGCCAGCAGGAAGGGACAGGGGGGCAACGAAAGATTATTT. Its translation: CASRKGQGGNERLF. The complete CDR3 reads CASRKGQGGNERLFF.

Note on this clone: The germline and genes are mouse ones. With the read ending 1 residue before the CDR3 end, the germline J gene is used to fill in that end. The V call is TRBV13-2, the J call TRBJ2-4; D gene uncertain. V dropped 0 bases and J dropped 1 base, with 3 bases sitting between them. Looked up from germline, CDR1 is NNHNN and CDR2 is SYGAGS (reference sequence). The CDR3 length is 13 residues. CDR3 residues: CASGDAGQNTLYF. The part of the CDR3 DNA that was read is TGTGCCAGCGGTGATGCCGGTCAAAACACCTTGTAC.

To note about this clone: Gene and germline names: mouse. The read falls 1 residue short of the CDR3 end, and the missing part is taken from the germline J gene. The rearrangement links TRBV1 to TRBJ2-1, with a tentative D call TRBD1 (5 bases). Trimming pared 0 bases from V and 1 base from J, leaving 7 bases between. The length of the CDR3 is 15 residues. Germline V gives CDR1 NSQYPW, CDR2 LRSPGD (reference sequence). CDR3 loop: CTCSAEQANYAEQFF. Partial CDR3 DNA: TGCACCTGCAGTGCAGAACAGGCAAACTATGCTGAGCAGTTC.

On this clone: Here the gene names and germline are mouse. The CDR3 end lies 1 residue beyond the end of the read and is filled in from the germline J gene. The chain links TRBV5 to TRBJ2-5, with 8 bases aligning to TRBD2. Germline-derived CDR1 and CDR2 are LGHNA and YNLKQL (reference sequence). After removal of 4 bases from V and 2 bases from J, the junction contained 5 bases not matched to a gene. This CDR3 has 15 residues. The chain's CDR3 is CASSLGGLGQDTQYF. Partial CDR3 DNA: TGTGCCAGCAGCCTGGGGGGGTTGGGCCAAGACACCCAGTAC.

As concerns this clone: Gene labels here are mouse ones. The missing CDR3 end, 1 residue past where the read stops, is filled in from the germline J gene. The chain links TRBV24 to TRBJ2-1; 7 nucleotides align to TRBD1. After removal of 2 bases from V and 3 bases from J, the junction contained 1 base not matched to a gene. Germline loops: CDR1 KGHTA, CDR2 FRNEEI. The length of the CDR3 is 14 residues. Incomplete CDR3 DNA: TGTGCCAGCAGTCTGCGGGACAGCTATGCTGAGCAGTTC. The encoded protein is CASSLRDSYAEQF. From start to end, the CDR3 is CASSLRDSYAEQFF.

On this clone: Gene names are mouse gene names. Read coverage stops 1 residue before the CDR3 terminus; the germline J gene supplies the remainder. The chain uses TRBV13-3 and TRBJ1-3; 10 bases match TRBD1. The CDR3 covers 16 residues. CDR1 is NNHDY, CDR2 SYVADS, per germline. V was clipped by 1 base and J by 0 bases; unmatched bases: 1. The CDR3 sequence is CASSDRTGGSGNTLYF. Partial CDR3 DNA: TGTGCCAGCAGTGATAGGACAGGGGGTTCTGGAAATACGCTCTAT.

A note on this clone: The listed genes are named as in mouse. The read terminates 1 residue before the CDR3 end, so the remaining end is supplied by the germline J gene. The chain is built from TRBV29 and TRBJ1-2, with TRBD1 as a possible D gene (5 bases). The CDR3 is 13 residues long. Trimming cost V 3 bases and J 4 bases, with 9 bases left between them. CDR1 is MSHET, CDR2 SYDVDS, per germline. CDR3 region: CASSLGDSSDYTF. The sequenced CDR3 bases are TGTGCTAGCAGTTTGGGGGATTCCTCCGACTACACC. Full variable domain (rest looked up from reference TRBV29 and TRBJ1-2): DMKVTQMPRYLIKRMGENVLLECGQDMSHETMYWYRQDPGLGLQLIYISYDVDSNSEGDIPKGYRVSRKKREHFSLILDSAKTNQTSVYFCASSLGDSSDYTFGSGTRLLVI.

A remark on this clone: All gene names here are mouse names. The missing CDR3 end, 1 residue past where the read stops, is filled in from the germline J gene. The chain recombines TRBV31 with TRBJ1-1, with unresolved D. This CDR3 has 12 residues. CDR1 and CDR2 (germline): GKSSPN, SITVG. Deletions cut 0 bases from V and 7 bases from J, with 9 bases between. The CDR3 region is CAWSLGGGEVFF. The sequenced CDR3 bases are TGTGCCTGGAGTCTAGGTGGAGGAGAAGTCTTC.

To note about this clone: The genes are named according to mouse. The read ends 1 residue early relative to the CDR3; the germline J gene fills the gap. V usage is TRBV5 and J usage is TRBJ1-6; D gene ambiguous. TRBJ1-6 is an ORF; its function is uncertain. The CDR3 is 15 residues long. Germline V CDR1 and CDR2: LGHNA, YNLKQL (reference sequence). V gave up 0 bases and J gave up 3 bases, with 6 bases separating them. The CDR3 region is CASSQDSGYNSPLYF. CDR3 DNA, as far as it was read: TGTGCCAGCAGCCAAGATTCAGGCTATAATTCGCCCCTCTAC.

Points on this clone: Gene names denote mouse genes. Coverage ceases 1 residue before the CDR3 finishes, and the germline J gene fills in the end. This chain joins TRBV19 and TRBJ1-3; D is undetermined. Trimming shortened V by 4 bases and J by 4 bases, and 3 bases separated the two germline ends. CDR1 FNHDT and CDR2 SITEND come from the germline V gene (reference sequence). The CDR3 covers 11 residues. Incomplete CDR3 DNA: TGTGCCAGCAGTCAGGGAAATACGCTCTAT. Translated: CASSQGNTLY. The entire CDR3 protein reads CASSQGNTLYF.

Comment on this clone: Mouse gene names apply. The read ends 1 residue shy of where the CDR3 ends; the end is completed using the germline J gene. The chain couples TRBV5 to TRBJ2-7, with a possible D match to TRBD1 (5 bases). Germline lookup yields CDR1 LGHNA and CDR2 YNLKQL (reference sequence). The CDR3 has 14 amino acids. V was trimmed by 4 bases and J by 2 bases, leaving 12 bases between them. CDR3 bases read: TGTGCCAGCAGCCCCTCGACAGCAACCTATGAACAGTAC. Amino acid sequence: CASSPSTATYEQY. The entire CDR3 reads CASSPSTATYEQYF.

Concerning this clone: The gene names given are mouse names. The DNA ends 1 residue before the CDR3 does, and the rest of the CDR3 is filled in from the germline J gene. The V and J genes are TRBV19 and TRBJ2-7, with 7 nucleotides matching TRBD1. The CDR3 contains 13 residues. Germline CDR1 and CDR2: FNHDT and SITEND (reference sequence). V lost 5 bases and J lost 1; bases outside the gene matches: 3. The DNA read from the CDR3 is TGTGCCAGCAGCCCGGGACAGTCCTATGAACAGTAC. Translating gives CASSPGQSYEQY. The complete CDR3 reads CASSPGQSYEQYF.

In the case of this clone: The gene symbols are mouse symbols. The read gets to within 1 residue of the CDR3 end, and the germline J gene fills in the rest. This chain links TRBV31 with TRBJ2-2; D is undetermined. The CDR3 spans 13 residues. Germline CDR1 GKSSPN, CDR2 SITVG. Trimming cost V 5 bases and J 0 bases, with 7 bases left between them. CDR3 loop: CAWDIANTGQLYF. CDR3 DNA (partial): TGTGCCTGGGACATTGCAAACACCGGGCAGCTCTAC.

Of note for this clone: The gene symbols are mouse symbols. The sequence runs out 1 residue before the end of the CDR3; the remainder is reconstructed from the germline J gene. V is TRBV19 and J is TRBJ2-5; 12 bases map to TRBD1. Trimming at V came to 6 bases and at J to 6 bases, leaving 5 bases not matched to a gene. This CDR3 spans 14 amino acids. Germline assignment: CDR1 FNHDT and CDR2 SITEND (reference sequence). The covered CDR3 bases are TGTGCCAGCACAACGGGACAGGGGGCCGACACCCAGTAC. Protein: CASTTGQGADTQY. The entire CDR3 sequence reads CASTTGQGADTQYF.

Worth noting for this clone: Genes and germline come from the mouse. The read is 1 residue too short to cover the CDR3 end, so that end is filled in from the germline J gene. This chain connects TRBV19 to TRBJ2-1, with D possibly TRBD1 on 5 matching bases. The CDR3 has 12 residues. The V and J ends lost 3 bases and 7 bases respectively, with 8 bases between them. The germline gives CDR1 FNHDT, CDR2 SITEND (reference sequence). The sequenced part of the CDR3 DNA is TGTGCCAGCAGTACAGGGTGGGCTGAGCAGTTC. Its translation is CASSTGWAEQF. The entire CDR3 is CASSTGWAEQFF.

Notes on this clone: The gene names here belong to mouse. The missing CDR3 end, 1 residue past where the read stops, is filled in from the germline J gene. V gene TRBV4 combines with J gene TRBJ2-3; 10 bases line up with TRBD2. Germline trimming cut 4 bases from V and 0 bases from J; bases unmatched to any gene: 4. This CDR3 comprises 16 residues. Germline-derived CDR1 and CDR2 are LGHDT and YNNKQL (reference sequence). The CDR3 loop is CASSSGTGVSAETLYF. The CDR3 bases that were read are TGTGCCAGCAGCTCCGGGACTGGGGTTAGTGCAGAAACGCTGTAT. Supplemented by reference TRBV4 and TRBJ2-3, the full variable domain reads ETAVFQTPNYHVTQVGNEVSFNCKQTLGHDTMYWYKQDSKKLLKIMFSYNNKQLIVNETVPRRFSPQSSDKAHLNLRIKSVEPEDSAVYLCASSSGTGVSAETLYFGSGTRLTVL.

The table lists this clone with a few counts. All gene names here are mouse names. The CDR3 is cut off 1 residue early in the read; its end comes from the germline J gene. This chain uses TRBV13-2 with TRBJ2-1; 8 bases are shared with TRBD2. In germline, CDR1 is NNHNN, CDR2 SYGAGS (reference sequence). CDR3 length equals 15 residues. Trimming took 2 bases from V and 3 from J; bases not matched to a gene: 4. This CDR3 reads CASGDDWGLYAEQFF. The covered CDR3 bases are TGTGCCAGCGGTGACGACTGGGGCCTCTATGCTGAGCAGTTC.

Notes on this clone: Gene names follow the mouse nomenclature. The read falls 1 residue short of the CDR3 end, and the missing part is taken from the germline J gene. V is TRBV2 and J is TRBJ1-6; D is unresolved. TRBJ1-6 is identified as an open reading frame with a role that is uncertain. V shed 0 bases and J shed 6 bases, with 3 bases lying between them. CDR1 and CDR2 from the germline V gene are LGHNA and YSYQKL. This CDR3 is built from 13 residues. The covered CDR3 bases are TGTGCCAGCAGCCAAGATTTTAATTCGCCCCTCTAC. It is translated as CASSQDFNSPLY. The full CDR3 reads CASSQDFNSPLYF.

As concerns this clone: Mouse names are used for the genes. The CDR3 is cut off 1 residue early in the read; its end comes from the germline J gene. The chain combines TRBV4 with TRBJ2-4; tentative D call: TRBD1 (7 bases). Germline lookup yields CDR1 LGHDT and CDR2 YNNKQL (reference sequence). The V end lost 4 bases, the J end lost 6 bases, and 14 bases lay between the germline ends. The CDR3 is 14 residues long. The sequenced part of the CDR3 DNA is TGTGCCAGCAGCTTAGGGGGCGCCGGGAACACCTTGTAC. Protein product: CASSLGGAGNTLY. In full, the CDR3 reads CASSLGGAGNTLYF.

Details on this clone: The gene names here belong to mouse. The sequence runs out 1 residue before the end of the CDR3; the remainder is reconstructed from the germline J gene. Other DNA sequences in the same sample also yield this CDR3. The chain combines TRBV5 with TRBJ1-4, with 7 bases that match TRBD1. V was clipped by 4 bases and J by 0 bases; unmatched bases: 2. CDR1 and CDR2 from the germline V gene are LGHNA and YNLKQL (reference sequence). The CDR3 has 15 residues. Incomplete CDR3 DNA: TGTGCCAGCAGCCCGGGACAGATTTCCAACGAAAGATTATTT. This codes for CASSPGQISNERLF. The full CDR3 protein is CASSPGQISNERLFF.

Concerning this clone itself: Gene names and germline refer to mouse. Read coverage stops 1 residue before the CDR3 terminus; the germline J gene supplies the remainder. The chain combines TRBV4 with TRBJ1-2; TRBD1 aligns across 8 bases. Germline V gene lookup returns CDR1 LGHDT and CDR2 YNNKQL (reference sequence). This CDR3 comprises 14 residues. V dropped 5 bases and J dropped 3; count of bases not matched to a gene: 5. CDR3 sequence reads: CASSKDRVDSDYTF. The CDR3 DNA, read in part, is TGTGCCAGCAGCAAGGACAGGGTAGACTCCGACTACACC.

On this clone itself: Gene labels here are mouse ones. The DNA ends 1 residue before the CDR3 does, and the rest of the CDR3 is filled in from the germline J gene. The V gene is TRBV1, the J gene TRBJ1-1; 8 bases are shared with TRBD1. V lost 4 bases and J lost 4; bases outside the gene matches: 8. CDR1 and CDR2 (germline): NSQYPW, LRSPGD (reference sequence). This CDR3 region has 15 residues. This chain's CDR3 is CTCSGAGGAGTEVFF. The CDR3 bases that were read are TGCACCTGCAGTGGGGCAGGGGGCGCGGGCACAGAAGTCTTC.